The TCR beta chain described here comes from a study of regulatory T cells in long-lasting Graves disease. Study-wide results and limits: Relative to newly diagnosed Graves' patients, persistent ones had lower TCR diversity. TRBV28, TRBJ1-2 and TRBJ2-5 were favored in persistent disease. Blood alone, not thyroid tissue, was studied.

V shed 4 bases and J 5 bases; nucleotides not matched to a gene: 4. The CDR3 is made up of 14 amino acids. Germline CDR1 MDHEN, CDR2 SYDVKM. This clonotype was recorded at least ten times. Its antigen is undetermined. Building of the TCR beta libraries involved iRepertoire HTBI primers and Arm-PCR of CDR3 regions. Source study methods: Identification yielded 55 to 75 TRBV and around 15 TRBJ segments across samples. MiXCR, applied by TCRdb to the multiplex PCR reads, yields one record per CDR3 protein. None of the V and J calls come from the authors' own analysis; TCRdb made them. The sample lists 350,000 to 500,000 distinct CDR3 sequences; about 21% were seen once. The time point denotes: persistent/refractory GD, antithyroid drugs over 5 years with positive TRAb. Isolated PBMC RNA provided the starting material for the TCR library.

V usage is TRBV28 and J usage is TRBJ2-2; 7 bases are a match to TRBD2. The receptor's source is a female donor with Graves disease. The sequences come from peripheral blood mononuclear cells (PBMCs), collected when the disease was refractory, from a patient treated with antithyroid drugs. The CDR3 nucleotides are TGTGCCAGCAGTTCAGCGGGAATAACCGGGGAGCTGTTTTTT. Translating gives CASSSAGITGELFF.